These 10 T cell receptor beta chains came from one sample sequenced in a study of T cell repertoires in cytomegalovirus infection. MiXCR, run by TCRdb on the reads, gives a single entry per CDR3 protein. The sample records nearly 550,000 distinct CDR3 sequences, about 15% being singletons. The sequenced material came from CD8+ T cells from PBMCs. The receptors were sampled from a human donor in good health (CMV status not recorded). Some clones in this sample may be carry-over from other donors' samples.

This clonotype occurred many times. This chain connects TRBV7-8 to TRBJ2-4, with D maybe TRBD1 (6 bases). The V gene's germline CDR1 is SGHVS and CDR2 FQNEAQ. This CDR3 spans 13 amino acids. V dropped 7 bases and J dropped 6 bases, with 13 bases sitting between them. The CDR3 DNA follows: TGTGCCAGCAATACAGGGAAGGGAAACATTCAGTACTTC. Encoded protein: CASNTGKGNIQYF.

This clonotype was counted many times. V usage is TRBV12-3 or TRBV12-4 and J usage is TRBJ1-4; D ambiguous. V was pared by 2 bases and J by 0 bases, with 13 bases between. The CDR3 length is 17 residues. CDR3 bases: TGTGCCAGCAGTTTATCCGTCCGGAACCCAACTAATGAAAAACTGTTTTTT. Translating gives CASSLSVRNPTNEKLFF.

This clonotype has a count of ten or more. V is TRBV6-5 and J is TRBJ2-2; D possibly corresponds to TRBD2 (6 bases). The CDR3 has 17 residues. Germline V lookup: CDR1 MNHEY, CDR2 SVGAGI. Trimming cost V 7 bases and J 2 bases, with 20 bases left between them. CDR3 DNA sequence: TGTGCCAGCACCTATCGCCCCGTGACTAGAAACACCGGGGAGCTGTTTTTT. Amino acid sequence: CASTYRPVTRNTGELFF.

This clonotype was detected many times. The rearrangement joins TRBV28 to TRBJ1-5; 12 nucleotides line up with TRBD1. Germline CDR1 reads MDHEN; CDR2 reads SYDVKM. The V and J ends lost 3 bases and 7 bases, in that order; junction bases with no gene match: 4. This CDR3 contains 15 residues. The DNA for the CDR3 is TGTGCCAGCAGTTTCCGGGACAGGGGGCTCCAGCCCCAGCATTTT. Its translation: CASSFRDRGLQPQHF.

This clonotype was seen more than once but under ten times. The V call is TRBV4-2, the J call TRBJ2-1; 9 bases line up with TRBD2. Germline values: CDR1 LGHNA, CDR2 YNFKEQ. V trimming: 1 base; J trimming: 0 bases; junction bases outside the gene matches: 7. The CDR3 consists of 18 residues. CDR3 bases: TGTGCCAGCAGCCAAGGCCTAGCGGGGTCTAGCTCCTACAATGAGCAGTTCTTC. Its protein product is CASSQGLAGSSSYNEQFF.

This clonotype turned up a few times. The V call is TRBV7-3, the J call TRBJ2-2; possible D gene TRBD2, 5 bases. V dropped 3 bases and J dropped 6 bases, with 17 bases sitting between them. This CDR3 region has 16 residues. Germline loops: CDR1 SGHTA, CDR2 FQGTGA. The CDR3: CASSFGGGFGAGELFF. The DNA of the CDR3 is TGTGCCAGCAGCTTTGGAGGCGGATTCGGGGCCGGGGAGCTGTTTTTT.

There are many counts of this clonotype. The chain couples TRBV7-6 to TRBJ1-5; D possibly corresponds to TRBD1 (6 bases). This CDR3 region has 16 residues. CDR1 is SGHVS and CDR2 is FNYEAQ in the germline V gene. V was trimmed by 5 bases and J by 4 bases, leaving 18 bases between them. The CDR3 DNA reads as TGTGCCAGCAGCCGGGGCGGGACACGAACGAATCAGCCCCAGCATTTT. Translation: CASSRGGTRTNQPQHF.

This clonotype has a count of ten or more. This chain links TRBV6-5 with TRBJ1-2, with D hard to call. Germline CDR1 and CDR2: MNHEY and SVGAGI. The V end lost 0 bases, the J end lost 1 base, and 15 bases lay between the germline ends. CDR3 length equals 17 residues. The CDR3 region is CASSYSGYRRINYGYTF. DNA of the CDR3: TGTGCCAGCAGTTACTCTGGGTATCGGCGAATTAACTATGGCTACACCTTC.

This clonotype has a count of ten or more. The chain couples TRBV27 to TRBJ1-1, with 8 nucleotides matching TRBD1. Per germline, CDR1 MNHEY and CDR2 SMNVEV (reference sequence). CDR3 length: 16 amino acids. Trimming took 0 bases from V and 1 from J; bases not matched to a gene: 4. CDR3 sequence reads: CASSLSTGESNTEAFF. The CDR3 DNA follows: TGTGCCAGCAGTTTATCGACAGGGGAATCGAACACTGAAGCTTTCTTT.

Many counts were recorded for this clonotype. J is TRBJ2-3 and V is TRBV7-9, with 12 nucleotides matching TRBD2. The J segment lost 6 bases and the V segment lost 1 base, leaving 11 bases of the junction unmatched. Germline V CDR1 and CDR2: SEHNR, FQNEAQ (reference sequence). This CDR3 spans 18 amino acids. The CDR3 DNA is TGTGCCAGCAGCTTAGAACCTCAGACTAGCGGGGGAACTGATACGCAGTATTTT. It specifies CASSLEPQTSGGTDTQYF.